The present TCR beta chain was sequenced within a study of CD8+ T cells in alopecia areata. Treatment defined: oral pan-JAK inhibitor, 5-10 mg twice daily. This clone has just a few counts. The authors extracted RNA and reverse transcribed it into cDNA as the sequencing template. The protocol was immunoSEQ multiplex PCR, while the TCRdb copy is restricted to in-frame clones and leaves out a portion. The sample has 180,000 or so clones, about 47% seen once. The CDR3 runs to 13 residues. Germline CDR1 is MGHRA and CDR2 is YSYEKL. V lost 5 bases and J lost 0, with 7 bases in between. This receptor was obtained from a human donor with alopecia areata. Sequences were derived from CD8+ T cells sorted from blood, sampled at week 52, from a patient treated with tofacitinib. This chain uses TRBV4-1 with TRBJ1-1, with D possibly matching TRBD1 (6 bases). Here the CDR3 reads CASSWDMNTEAFF. The CDR3 nucleotides read TGCGCCAGCAGCTGGGACATGAACACTGAAGCTTTCTTT.